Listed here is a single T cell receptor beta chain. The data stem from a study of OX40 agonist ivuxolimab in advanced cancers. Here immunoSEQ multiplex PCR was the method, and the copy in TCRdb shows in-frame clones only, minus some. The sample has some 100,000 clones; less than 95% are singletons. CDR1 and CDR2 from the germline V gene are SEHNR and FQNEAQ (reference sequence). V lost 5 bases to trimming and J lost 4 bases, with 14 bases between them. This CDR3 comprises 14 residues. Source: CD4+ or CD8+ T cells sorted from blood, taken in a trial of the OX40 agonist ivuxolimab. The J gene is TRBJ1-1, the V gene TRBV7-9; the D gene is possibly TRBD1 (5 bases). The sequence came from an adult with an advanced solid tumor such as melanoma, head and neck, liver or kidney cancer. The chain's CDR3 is CASSQGGDGTEAFF. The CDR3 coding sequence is TGTGCCAGCAGCCAGGGAGGGGACGGCACTGAAGCTTTCTTT.